The source of this T cell receptor beta chain is a study of T cells in Graves' hyperthyroidism and ophthalmopathy. Template material for amplifying TCR beta CDR3 regions consisted of RNA transcripts. First-round RT-PCR with HTBI primers amplified the TCR CDR3 region. TCRdb re-analysed the multiplex PCR reads in MiXCR, keeping a single row per CDR3 protein. Among 200,000 to 250,000 distinct CDR3 sequences listed, 16% were seen once. This CDR3 spans 18 amino acids. Trimming stripped 0 bases from V and 3 bases from J, with 18 bases between. Germline V gives CDR1 SGHNT, CDR2 YYREEE (reference sequence). Study observations and caveats: In validation, the model predicted ophthalmopathy. These predictions came a median roughly 6 months before onset.

This clonotype was recorded at least ten times. The antigen is not known. The sequence was obtained from a woman between 18 and 30 years old with Graves' ophthalmopathy. The rearrangement links TRBV5-4 to TRBJ2-2, with D maybe TRBD1 (6 bases). Sequencing was done on a sample of blood. The CDR3 DNA reads as TGTGCCAGCAGCTTGGACAGGGCCCACGCTCGAGACACCGGGGAGCTGTTTTTT. The encoded protein is CASSLDRAHARDTGELFF.